The 7 T cell receptor beta chains reported below all come from one sample, sequenced in a study of spatial heterogeneity in lung cancer. TCRdb used MiXCR to reprocess the 5' RACE reads, holding one entry per CDR3 protein. The sample includes 89,000 or so distinct CDR3 sequences, approximately 18% seen only once; the top ten take 5% to 8%. As for time point: sample taken at primary tumor resection. Whole RNA, isolated from tumor, nontumor lung or frozen PBMC, was sequenced without prior sorting. The material sequenced was PBMCs, taken at surgery. The receptors come from a male donor with early-stage non-small cell lung cancer.

The table lists this clonotype with a few counts. V and J are TRBV11-2 and TRBJ2-1; 10 nucleotides match TRBD2. Trimming removed 4 bases from V and 1 base from J; junction bases left unmatched: 4. Germline V gives CDR1 SGHAT, CDR2 FQNNGV. CDR3 length equals 16 residues. This chain's CDR3 is CASSSSGSLSYNEQFF. The DNA for the CDR3 is TGTGCCAGCAGCTCTAGCGGGAGTCTTTCCTACAATGAGCAGTTCTTC.

The CDR3 here is CASSLVQGARNEQFF. The CDR3 DNA is TGTGCCAGCAGCTTAGTACAGGGGGCGCGCAATGAGCAGTTCTTC. The chain is built from TRBV11-3 and TRBJ2-1; TRBD1 agrees at 9 bases. J lost 6 bases, V lost 1 base, and 4 bases had no gene match. Germline CDR1 and CDR2: SGHNT and YENEEA. The CDR3 consists of 15 residues.

The sample holds many counts of this clonotype. The chain combines TRBV4-2 with TRBJ2-1; 15 bases are shared with TRBD2. The V and J ends lost 4 bases and 7 bases, in that order; junction bases with no gene match: 11. CDR1 and CDR2 from the germline V gene are LGHNA and YNFKEQ. The CDR3 runs to 18 residues. CDR3 amino acids: CASSPPGLGLAGGNEQFF. In DNA, the CDR3 is TGTGCCAGCAGCCCGCCCGGACTCGGACTAGCGGGAGGGAATGAGCAGTTCTTC.

The chain combines TRBV14 with TRBJ2-3, with 9 bases that match TRBD1. The CDR3 is made up of 17 amino acids. Trimming removed 0 bases from V and 3 bases from J; junction bases left unmatched: 7. From germline, CDR1 is SGHDN and CDR2 FVKESK. For the CDR3, the DNA is TGTGCCAGCAGCCAAGATGGGAACAGGGGGCTAACAGATACGCAGTATTTT. Residues: CASSQDGNRGLTDTQYF. The complete variable domain, with remaining parts taken from reference TRBV14 and TRBJ2-3, reads EAGVTQFPSHSVIEKGQTVTLRCDPISGHDNLYWYRRVMGKEIKFLLHFVKESKQDESGMPNNRFLAERTGGTYSTLKVQPAELEDSGVYFCASSQDGNRGLTDTQYFGPGTRLTVL.

This clonotype was seen many times. The chain joins TRBV30 to TRBJ2-2; D gene unclear. V lost 3 bases, J lost 7 bases, and 6 bases lay in between. The CDR3 totals 11 residues. CDR1 and CDR2 from the germline V gene are GTSNPN and SVGIG (reference sequence). The CDR3 region has the DNA TGTGCCTGGAGAGGAAGCGGGGAGCTGTTTTTT. Amino acid sequence: CAWRGSGELFF.

This clonotype was recorded at least ten times. V usage is TRBV29-1 and J usage is TRBJ2-1; D may be TRBD1 (5 bases). The CDR3 loop spans 11 amino acids. In germline, CDR1 is SQVTM, CDR2 ANQGSEA. V lost 6 bases and J 10 bases, leaving 13 bases between the germline ends. In DNA form, the CDR3 reads TGCAGCGTCGACAGAGTAGAAGAGCAGTTCTTC. Translation gives CSVDRVEEQFF.

A few counts support this clonotype. This chain joins TRBV9 and TRBJ2-5, with 9 positions matching TRBD1. Germline CDR1 reads SGDLS; CDR2 reads YYNGEE. The CDR3 totals 15 residues. Trimming removed 3 bases from V and 4 bases from J; junction bases left unmatched: 7. The CDR3 spells CASSGGDRALETQYF. The CDR3 DNA sequence: TGTGCCAGCAGCGGAGGGGACAGGGCCCTAGAGACCCAGTACTTC.